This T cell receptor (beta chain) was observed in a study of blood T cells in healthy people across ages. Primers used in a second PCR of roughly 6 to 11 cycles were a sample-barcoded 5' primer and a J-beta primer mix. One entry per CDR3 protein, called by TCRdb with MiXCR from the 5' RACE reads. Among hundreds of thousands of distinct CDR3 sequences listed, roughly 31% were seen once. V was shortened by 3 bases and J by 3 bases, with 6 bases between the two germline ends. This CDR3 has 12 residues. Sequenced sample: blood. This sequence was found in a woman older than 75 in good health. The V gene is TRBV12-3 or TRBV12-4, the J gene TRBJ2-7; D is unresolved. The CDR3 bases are TGTGCCAGCAGTTTCGCCGACTACGAGCAGTACTTC. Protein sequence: CASSFADYEQYF.